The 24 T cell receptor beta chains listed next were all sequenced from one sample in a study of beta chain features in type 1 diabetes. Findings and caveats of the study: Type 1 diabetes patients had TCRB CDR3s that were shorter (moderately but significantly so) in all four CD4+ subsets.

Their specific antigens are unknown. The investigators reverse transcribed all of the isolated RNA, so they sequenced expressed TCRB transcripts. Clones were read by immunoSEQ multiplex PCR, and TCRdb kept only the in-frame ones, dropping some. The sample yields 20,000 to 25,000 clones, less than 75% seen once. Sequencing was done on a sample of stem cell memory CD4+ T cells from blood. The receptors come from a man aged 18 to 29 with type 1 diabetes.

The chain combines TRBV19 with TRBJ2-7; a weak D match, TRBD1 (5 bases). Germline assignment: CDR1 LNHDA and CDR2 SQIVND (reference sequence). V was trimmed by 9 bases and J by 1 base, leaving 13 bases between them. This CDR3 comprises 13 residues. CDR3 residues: CASHPSGSYEQYF. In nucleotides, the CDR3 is TGTGCCAGCCACCCCTCAGGGTCCTACGAGCAGTACTTC.

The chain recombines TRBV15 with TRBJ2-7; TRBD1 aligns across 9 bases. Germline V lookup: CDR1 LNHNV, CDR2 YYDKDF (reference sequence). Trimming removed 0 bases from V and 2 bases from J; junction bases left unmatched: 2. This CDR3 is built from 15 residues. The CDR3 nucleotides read TGTGCCACCAGCAGAGAACAGGGGGCCACCTACGAGCAGTACTTC. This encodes CATSREQGATYEQYF.

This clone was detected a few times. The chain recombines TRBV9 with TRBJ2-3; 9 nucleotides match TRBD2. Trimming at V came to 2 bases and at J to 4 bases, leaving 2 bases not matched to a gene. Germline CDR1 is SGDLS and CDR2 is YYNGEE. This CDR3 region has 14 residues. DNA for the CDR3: TGTGCCAGCAGCGTGACTAGCGGCCCAGATACGCAGTATTTT. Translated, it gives CASSVTSGPDTQYF.

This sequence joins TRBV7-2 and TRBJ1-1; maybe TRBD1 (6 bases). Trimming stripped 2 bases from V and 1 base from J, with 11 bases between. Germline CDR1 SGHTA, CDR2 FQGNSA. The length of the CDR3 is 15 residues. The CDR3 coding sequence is TGTGCCAGCAGCTTATACAGGGCAGGGAACACTGAAGCTTTCTTT. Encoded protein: CASSLYRAGNTEAFF.

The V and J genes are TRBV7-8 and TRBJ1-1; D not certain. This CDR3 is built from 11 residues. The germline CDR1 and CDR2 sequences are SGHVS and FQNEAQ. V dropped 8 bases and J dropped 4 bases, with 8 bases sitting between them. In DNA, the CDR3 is TGTGCCAGCGGCAGAGGCACTGAAGCTTTCTTT. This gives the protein CASGRGTEAFF.

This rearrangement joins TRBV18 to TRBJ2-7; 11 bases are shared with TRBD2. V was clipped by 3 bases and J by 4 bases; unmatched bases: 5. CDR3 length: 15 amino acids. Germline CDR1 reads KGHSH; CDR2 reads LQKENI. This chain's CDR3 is CASSPSSGGPYEQYF. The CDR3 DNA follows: TGTGCCAGCTCACCGTCTAGCGGGGGGCCGTACGAGCAGTACTTC.

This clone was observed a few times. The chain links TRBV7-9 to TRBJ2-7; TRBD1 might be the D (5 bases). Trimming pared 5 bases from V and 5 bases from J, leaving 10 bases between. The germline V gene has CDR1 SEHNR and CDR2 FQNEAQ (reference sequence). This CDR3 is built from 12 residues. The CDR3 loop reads CASSPDSHEQYF. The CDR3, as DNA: TGTGCCAGCAGCCCCGACAGTCACGAGCAGTACTTC.

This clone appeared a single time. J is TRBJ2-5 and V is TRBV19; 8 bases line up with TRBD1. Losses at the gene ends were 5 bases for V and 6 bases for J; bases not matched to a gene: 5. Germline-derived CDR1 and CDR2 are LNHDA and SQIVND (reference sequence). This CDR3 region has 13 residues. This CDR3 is CASSETGVQTQYF. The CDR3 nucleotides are TGTGCCAGTAGTGAGACAGGGGTACAGACCCAGTACTTC. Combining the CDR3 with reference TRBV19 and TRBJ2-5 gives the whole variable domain DGGITQSPKYLFRKEGQNVTLSCEQNLNHDAMYWYRQDPGQGLRLIYYSQIVNDFQKGDIAEGYSVSREKKESFPLTVTSAQKNPTAFYLCASSETGVQTQYFGPGTRLLVL.

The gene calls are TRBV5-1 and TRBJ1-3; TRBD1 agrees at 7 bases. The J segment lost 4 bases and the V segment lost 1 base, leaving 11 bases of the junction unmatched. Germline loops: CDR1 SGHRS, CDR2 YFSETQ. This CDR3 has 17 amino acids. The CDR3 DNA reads TGCGCCAGCAGCTTGCAGGGACAGTCACGGTCGGGAAACACCATATATTTT. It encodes CASSLQGQSRSGNTIYF.

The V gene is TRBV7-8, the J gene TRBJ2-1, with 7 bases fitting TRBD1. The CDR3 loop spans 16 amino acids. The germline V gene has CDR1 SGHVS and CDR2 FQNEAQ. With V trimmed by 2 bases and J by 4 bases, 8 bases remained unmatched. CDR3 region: CASSLLRDSLYNEQFF. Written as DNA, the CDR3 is TGTGCCAGCAGCTTATTGAGGGACAGCTTATACAATGAGCAGTTCTTC.

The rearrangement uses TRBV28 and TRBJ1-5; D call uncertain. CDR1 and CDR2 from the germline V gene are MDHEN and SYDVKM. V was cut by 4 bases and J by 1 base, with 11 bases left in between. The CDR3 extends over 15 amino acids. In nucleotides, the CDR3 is TGTGCCAGCAGTTATCAGGTGTTAAGCAATCAGCCCCAGCATTTT. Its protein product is CASSYQVLSNQPQHF.

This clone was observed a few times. The CDR3, as DNA: TGCGCCAGCAGCTTGGAAGGGGCGGCCAGGGGATTCGGTGAAAAACTGTTTTTT. Protein product: CASSLEGAARGFGEKLFF. V and J are TRBV5-1 and TRBJ1-4, with D possibly matching TRBD1 (6 bases). The germline V gene has CDR1 SGHRS and CDR2 YFSETQ. V lost 0 bases, J lost 7 bases, and 22 bases lay in between. The CDR3 loop spans 18 amino acids.

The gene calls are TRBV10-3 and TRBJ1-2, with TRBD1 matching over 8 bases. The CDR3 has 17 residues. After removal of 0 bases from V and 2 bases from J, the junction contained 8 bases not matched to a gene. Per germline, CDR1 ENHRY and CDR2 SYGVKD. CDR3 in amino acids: CAISESRGQGANYGYTF. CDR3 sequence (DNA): TGTGCCATCAGTGAGTCGAGGGGTCAGGGGGCGAACTATGGCTACACCTTC.

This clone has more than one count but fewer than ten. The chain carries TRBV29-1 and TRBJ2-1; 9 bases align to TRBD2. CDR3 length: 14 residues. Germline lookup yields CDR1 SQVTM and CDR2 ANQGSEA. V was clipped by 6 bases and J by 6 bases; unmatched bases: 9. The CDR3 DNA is TGCAGCGTGTACCCCGGTAGCGGGGGCAATGAGCAGTTCTTC. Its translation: CSVYPGSGGNEQFF.

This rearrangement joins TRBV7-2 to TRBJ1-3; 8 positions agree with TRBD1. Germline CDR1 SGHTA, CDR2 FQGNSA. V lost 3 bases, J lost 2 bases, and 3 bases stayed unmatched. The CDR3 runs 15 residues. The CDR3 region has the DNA TGTGCCAGCAGCTTCCAGACAGGGGCTGGAAACACCATATATTTT. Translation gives CASSFQTGAGNTIYF. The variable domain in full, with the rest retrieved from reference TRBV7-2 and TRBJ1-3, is GAGVSQSPSNKVTEKGKDVELRCDPISGHTALYWYRQSLGQGLEFLIYFQGNSAPDKSGLPSDRFSAERTGGSVSTLTIQRTQQEDSAVYLCASSFQTGAGNTIYFGEGSWLTVV.

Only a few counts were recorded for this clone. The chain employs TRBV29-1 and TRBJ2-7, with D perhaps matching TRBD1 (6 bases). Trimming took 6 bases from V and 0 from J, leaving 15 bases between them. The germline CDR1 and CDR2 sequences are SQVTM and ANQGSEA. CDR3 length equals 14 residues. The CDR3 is CSVKRQESSYEQYF. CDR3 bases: TGCAGCGTAAAACGACAGGAGAGCTCCTACGAGCAGTACTTC.

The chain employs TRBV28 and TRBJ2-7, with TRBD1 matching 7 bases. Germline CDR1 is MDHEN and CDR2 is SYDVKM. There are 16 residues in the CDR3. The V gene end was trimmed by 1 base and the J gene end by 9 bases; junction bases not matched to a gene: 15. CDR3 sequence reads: CASSLFRDSPYGWQYF. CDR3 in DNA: TGTGCCAGCAGTTTATTTCGGGACAGTCCCTATGGATGGCAGTACTTC.

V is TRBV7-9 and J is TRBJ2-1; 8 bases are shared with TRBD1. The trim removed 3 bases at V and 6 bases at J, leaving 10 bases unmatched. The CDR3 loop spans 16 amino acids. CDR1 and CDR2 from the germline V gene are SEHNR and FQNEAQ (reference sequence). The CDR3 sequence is CASSFARTGPTNEQFF. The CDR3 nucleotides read TGTGCCAGCAGCTTTGCCCGGACAGGGCCAACCAATGAGCAGTTCTTC.

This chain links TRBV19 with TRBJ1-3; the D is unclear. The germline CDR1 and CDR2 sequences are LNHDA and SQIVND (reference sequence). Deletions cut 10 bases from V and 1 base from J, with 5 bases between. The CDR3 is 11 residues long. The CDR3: CATRSGNTIYF. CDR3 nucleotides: TGTGCCACTCGTTCTGGAAACACCATATATTTT.

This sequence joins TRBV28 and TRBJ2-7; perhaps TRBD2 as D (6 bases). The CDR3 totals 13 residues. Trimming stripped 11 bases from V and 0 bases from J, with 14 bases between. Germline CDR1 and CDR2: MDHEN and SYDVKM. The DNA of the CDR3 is TGTGCCGGGAGAGGGAGGAGCTCCTACGAGCAGTACTTC. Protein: CAGRGRSSYEQYF.

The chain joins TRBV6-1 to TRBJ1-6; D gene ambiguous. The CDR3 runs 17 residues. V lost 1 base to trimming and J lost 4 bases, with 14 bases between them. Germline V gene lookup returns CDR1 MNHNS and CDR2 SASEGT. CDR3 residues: CASSEGFLGSYNSPLHF. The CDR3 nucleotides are TGTGCCAGCAGTGAAGGTTTTTTAGGGAGTTATAATTCACCCCTCCACTTT.

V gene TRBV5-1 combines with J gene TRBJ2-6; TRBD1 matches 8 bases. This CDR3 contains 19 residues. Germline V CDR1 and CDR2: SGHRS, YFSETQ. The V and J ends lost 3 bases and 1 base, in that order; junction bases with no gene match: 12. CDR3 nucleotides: TGCGCCAGCAGCTCGAGGGGACAGGTGGGCGAGTCTGGGGCCAACGTCCTGACTTTC. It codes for CASSSRGQVGESGANVLTF.

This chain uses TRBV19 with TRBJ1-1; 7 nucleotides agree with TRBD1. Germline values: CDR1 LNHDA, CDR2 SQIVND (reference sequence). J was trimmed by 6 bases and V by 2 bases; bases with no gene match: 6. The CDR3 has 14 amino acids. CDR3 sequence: CASSIRQGSAEAFF. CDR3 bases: TGTGCCAGTAGTATACGACAGGGCAGTGCTGAAGCTTTCTTT.

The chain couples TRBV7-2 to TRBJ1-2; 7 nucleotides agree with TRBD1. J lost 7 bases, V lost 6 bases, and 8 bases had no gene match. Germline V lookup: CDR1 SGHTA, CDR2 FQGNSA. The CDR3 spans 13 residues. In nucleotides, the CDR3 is TGTGCCAGCAGTCTACAGGGGAGGAGTGGCTACACCTTC. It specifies CASSLQGRSGYTF.